These 16 T cell receptor beta chains originate from one sample sequenced in a study of identical twins. TCRdb itself ran the 5' RACE reads through MiXCR, one entry per CDR3 protein. The sample lists around 1.7 million distinct CDR3 sequences, more than 30% occurring once. The sequencing input was cord blood. These receptors all stem from a newborn girl in good health.

V and J are TRBV12-3 or TRBV12-4 and TRBJ1-5; D perhaps matches TRBD1 (5 bases). The CDR3 totals 17 residues. Trimming removed 1 base at V and 2 bases at J, with 15 bases between. In DNA form, the CDR3 reads TGTGCCAGCAGTTTAGGTCGGGGGTTGTCGGGCAATCAGCCCCAGCATTTT. Translation: CASSLGRGLSGNQPQHF.

The chain carries TRBV20-1 and TRBJ2-1; 9 positions match TRBD2. CDR3 length equals 14 residues. The ends lost 4 bases at V and 4 bases at J; junction bases unmatched: 5. Germline lookup yields CDR1 DFQATT and CDR2 SNEGSKA (reference sequence). The CDR3 DNA sequence: TGCAGTGCTAAAGGACTAGCGTCGTACAATGAGCAGTTCTTC. This translates into CSAKGLASYNEQFF.

This clonotype was found a few times. This chain connects TRBV20-1 to TRBJ2-3; tentatively, D is TRBD2 (6 bases). CDR1 is DFQATT and CDR2 is SNEGSKA in the germline V gene (reference sequence). The germline V and J ends were trimmed by 3 bases and 1 base, with 11 bases remaining between them. The CDR3 is 14 amino acids. The CDR3 loop reads CSASWASGTDTQYF. DNA of the CDR3: TGCAGTGCTAGCTGGGCTAGCGGCACAGATACGCAGTATTTT.

The chain links TRBV2 to TRBJ1-2; tentative D call: TRBD1 (6 bases). The germline gives CDR1 SNHLY, CDR2 FYNNEI. Trimming removed 8 bases at V and 2 bases at J, with 12 bases between. The CDR3 consists of 13 residues. The CDR3 nucleotides are TGTGCCAGCGGCGACAGGCTAAACTATGGCTACACCTTC. This sequence encodes CASGDRLNYGYTF.

This clonotype was seen at least ten times. The rearrangement joins TRBV5-4 to TRBJ1-2; D is ambiguous. The CDR3 runs to 14 residues. Germline lookup yields CDR1 SGHNT and CDR2 YYREEE (reference sequence). V gave up 3 bases and J gave up 4 bases, with 13 bases separating them. The CDR3 DNA reads as TGTGCCAGCAGCTCCCAGTTGGAATTCTATGGCTACACCTTC. Residues: CASSSQLEFYGYTF.

This clonotype showed up many times. The gene calls are TRBV27 and TRBJ2-3; D gene ambiguous. The germline gives CDR1 MNHEY, CDR2 SMNVEV (reference sequence). The CDR3 extends over 13 amino acids. Trimming left V 2 bases short and J 2 bases short, with 5 bases between. The CDR3 is CASSLKLTDTQYF. In DNA form, the CDR3 reads TGTGCCAGCAGTTTAAAGCTCACAGATACGCAGTATTTT.

This clonotype was observed a few times. The V and J genes are TRBV5-1 and TRBJ1-1; perhaps TRBD1 as D (6 bases). The CDR3 covers 13 residues. Germline V gives CDR1 SGHRS, CDR2 YFSETQ. V lost 4 bases to trimming and J lost 2 bases, with 9 bases between them. In nucleotides, the CDR3 is TGCGCCAGCAGCGAGGGGGATAACACTGAAGCTTTCTTT. It specifies CASSEGDNTEAFF.

This chain uses TRBV5-1 with TRBJ2-7; D gene uncertain. Germline values: CDR1 SGHRS, CDR2 YFSETQ. The CDR3 is made up of 16 amino acids. Trimming shortened V by 1 base and J by 3 bases, and 17 bases separated the two germline ends. The CDR3: CASSLSLGQSNYEQYF. The DNA of the CDR3 is TGCGCCAGCAGCTTGTCACTGGGTCAGAGTAACTACGAGCAGTACTTC. Based on the CDR3 plus reference TRBV5-1 and TRBJ2-7, the full variable domain is KAGVTQTPRYLIKTRGQQVTLSCSPISGHRSVSWYQQTPGQGLQFLFEYFSETQRNKGNFPGRFSGRQFSNSRSEMNVSTLELGDSALYLCASSLSLGQSNYEQYFGPGTRLTVT.

Ten or more counts support this clonotype. In nucleotides, the CDR3 is TGTGCCAGCAGCCAAAGCCACAGTCGGGGACAGGGCCTAGTCAGCACCTTC. It specifies CASSQSHSRGQGLVSTF. V and J are TRBV4-2 and TRBJ1-2, with 9 bases lining up with TRBD1. V shed 2 bases, J shed 13 bases, and the junction held 20 bases outside the gene matches. This CDR3 region has 17 residues. Germline assignment: CDR1 LGHNA and CDR2 YNFKEQ.

This clonotype was seen a few times. The J gene is TRBJ1-5, the V gene TRBV6-1; TRBD1 might be the D (5 bases). The V gene's germline CDR1 is MNHNS and CDR2 SASEGT. The V end lost 2 bases, the J end lost 7 bases, and 9 bases lay between the germline ends. The CDR3 sequence is 13 residues long. This CDR3 is CASSEQGRQPQHF. CDR3 DNA sequence: TGTGCCAGCAGTGAACAGGGTCGGCAGCCCCAGCATTTT.

On this clonotype: Mismatch with germline at one junction end may stem from a read error. The J gene is TRBJ1-2, the V gene TRBV4-1; possibly TRBD1 for D (6 bases). Per the germline V gene, CDR1 is MGHRA and CDR2 is YSYEKL. The CDR3 length is 15 residues. CDR3 bases: TGCGCCAGTAGCCAACCCAAACAGGGAAGTACCGGCTACACCTTC. It specifies CASSQPKQGSTGYTF.

This clonotype was detected only a few times. The chain is built from TRBV2 and TRBJ2-7; TRBD2 matches 7 bases. Germline CDR1 reads SNHLY; CDR2 reads FYNNEI. The V gene end was trimmed by 3 bases and the J gene end by 3 bases; junction bases not matched to a gene: 11. The CDR3 loop spans 16 amino acids. CDR3 bases: TGTGCCAGCAGTGACTTGCTCCGGGAGGCGGACTACGAGCAGTACTTC. Translating gives CASSDLLREADYEQYF.

The chain couples TRBV5-1 to TRBJ2-3; 12 bases are shared with TRBD2. The germline CDR1 and CDR2 sequences are SGHRS and YFSETQ. After removal of 3 bases from V and 4 bases from J, the junction contained 3 bases not matched to a gene. The CDR3 is made up of 15 amino acids. The CDR3, as DNA: TGCGCCAGCAGCTGGACTAGCGGGGTGGCAGATACGCAGTATTTT. Translated: CASSWTSGVADTQYF.

This chain joins TRBV10-3 and TRBJ2-5; 7 positions agree with TRBD2. This CDR3 comprises 14 residues. With V trimmed by 3 bases and J by 2 bases, 3 bases remained unmatched. Germline assignment: CDR1 ENHRY and CDR2 SYGVKD. The chain's CDR3 is CAISDLAAQETQYF. CDR3 coding DNA: TGTGCCATCAGTGATCTAGCGGCACAAGAGACCCAGTACTTC.

J is TRBJ2-3 and V is TRBV6-2 or TRBV6-3; D not resolved. The CDR3 has 16 residues. Germline lookup yields CDR1 MNHEY and CDR2 SVGEGT. V gave up 2 bases and J gave up 5 bases, with 17 bases separating them. The CDR3 sequence is CASSYTTISAEDTQYF. The CDR3 DNA reads as TGTGCCAGCAGTTACACTACGATCAGCGCCGAAGATACGCAGTATTTT.

The V call is TRBV5-1, the J call TRBJ1-2, with D maybe TRBD1 (5 bases). Germline CDR1 reads SGHRS; CDR2 reads YFSETQ. Trimming removed 4 bases from V and 4 bases from J, with 14 bases in between. CDR3 length: 14 residues. The CDR3 is CASSPLLQVYGYTF. The DNA for the CDR3 is TGCGCCAGCAGCCCGCTGTTACAGGTCTATGGCTACACCTTC. Drawing the rest from reference TRBV5-1 and TRBJ1-2, the complete variable domain is KAGVTQTPRYLIKTRGQQVTLSCSPISGHRSVSWYQQTPGQGLQFLFEYFSETQRNKGNFPGRFSGRQFSNSRSEMNVSTLELGDSALYLCASSPLLQVYGYTFGSGTRLTVV.